Below are 25 T cell receptor beta chains sequenced from a single sample in a study of T cell responses to AZD1222 COVID-19 vaccine (dated by TCRdb to 2020 to 2022). The time point tag for this specimen amounts to: baseline before first vaccination. Library creation used the immunoSEQ multiplex PCR assay. In its TCRdb copy, this immuneACCESS table keeps in-frame sequences only and misses some clones. Where compared with another copy, unresolved V genes explain less than half of these, and the others have no known cause. The sample table shows around 120,000 clones, and roughly 90% are seen once. The ten most abundant clones make up under 3.5% of the sample. The source was peripheral blood, collected on day 0 of AZD1222 vaccination. These receptor sequences come from an adult in good health.

V gene TRBV7-9 combines with J gene TRBJ1-4; D is uncertain. Germline CDR1 SEHNR, CDR2 FQNEAQ (reference sequence). Trimming took 11 bases from V and 6 from J, leaving 19 bases between them. The CDR3 covers 14 residues. This CDR3 is CAFAEAPGDEKLFF. In DNA, the CDR3 is TGTGCCTTTGCTGAAGCTCCAGGTGATGAAAAACTGTTTTTT.

The V gene is TRBV4-2, the J gene TRBJ2-7; 7 nucleotides match TRBD1. The CDR3 extends over 15 amino acids. Germline V gives CDR1 LGHNA, CDR2 YNFKEQ. The junction had 5 bases not matched to a gene; V was cut back by 0 bases and J by 3 bases. CDR3: CASSQEARDSYEQYF. The CDR3, as DNA: TGTGCCAGCAGCCAAGAAGCCCGGGACAGCTACGAGCAGTACTTC.

This clone was recorded only once. The gene calls are TRBV6-5 and TRBJ1-1; D might be TRBD1 (6 bases). The CDR3 is 15 amino acids. Trimming cost V 7 bases and J 6 bases, with 21 bases left between them. Germline V gene data show CDR1 as MNHEY and CDR2 as SVGAGI. The CDR3 DNA reads as TGTGCCAGCAAGGGTTACAGGGAGGTTGATGCTGAAGCTTTCTTT. This encodes CASKGYREVDAEAFF.

The CDR3 sequence: CASSESGAGQGYTF. CDR3 DNA sequence: TGCGCCAGCAGTGAGTCGGGGGCAGGGCAAGGCTACACCTTC. This rearrangement joins TRBV10-1 to TRBJ1-2; tentative D call: TRBD1 (6 bases). Germline V gene lookup returns CDR1 WNHNN and CDR2 SYGVQD (reference sequence). The CDR3 loop spans 14 amino acids. V lost 0 bases to trimming and J lost 8 bases, with 13 bases between them.

This chain links TRBV13 with TRBJ2-7; possibly TRBD2 for D (6 bases). The V gene's germline CDR1 is PRHDT and CDR2 FYEKMQ (reference sequence). CDR3 length: 15 amino acids. Trimming removed 5 bases at V and 2 bases at J, with 16 bases between. CDR3 coding DNA: TGTGCCAGCAGCCAGGTTGGGGGGTGGGCCTACGAGCAGTACTTC. It yields the protein CASSQVGGWAYEQYF.

This chain joins TRBV12-3 or TRBV12-4 and TRBJ1-5; D may be TRBD1 (5 bases). The CDR3 has 12 amino acids. Trimming cost V 2 bases and J 9 bases, with 8 bases left between them. The CDR3 loop is CASSLPGWPQHF. The DNA of the CDR3 is TGTGCCAGCAGTTTACCAGGGTGGCCCCAGCATTTT.

The chain uses TRBV19 and TRBJ1-2; possibly TRBD1 for D (5 bases). Trimming pared 7 bases from V and 6 bases from J, leaving 15 bases between. The germline V gene has CDR1 LNHDA and CDR2 SQIVND (reference sequence). The CDR3 spans 13 residues. The CDR3 DNA is TGTGCCAGTAAGAGGGGTAAGGGAGATGGCTACACCTTC. Translation gives CASKRGKGDGYTF.

V usage is TRBV9 and J usage is TRBJ1-2; D uncertain. The CDR3 has 13 amino acids. The V and J ends lost 6 bases and 2 bases respectively, with 11 bases between them. Germline V gives CDR1 SGDLS, CDR2 YYNGEE. In nucleotides, the CDR3 is TGTGCCAGCATCAAAGGCGGAAACTATGGCTACACCTTC. This gives the protein CASIKGGNYGYTF.

The chain has TRBV2 and TRBJ1-4, with D tentatively TRBD1 (5 bases). This CDR3 has 15 residues. Germline loops: CDR1 SNHLY, CDR2 FYNNEI. V lost 10 bases, J lost 8 bases, and 23 bases lay in between. Here the CDR3 reads CAISQMGLGREKLFF. CDR3 bases: TGTGCCATTTCGCAAATGGGACTCGGACGGGAAAAACTGTTTTTT.

The CDR3 spells CASSLYPGETQYF. CDR3 nucleotides: TGTGCCAGCAGCTTGTACCCGGGAGAGACCCAGTACTTC. The chain joins TRBV5-5 to TRBJ2-5; no definite D call. The CDR3 is 13 amino acids. V lost 1 base, J lost 4 bases, and 8 bases lay in between. Germline-derived CDR1 and CDR2 are SGHKS and YYEKEE (reference sequence).

This chain connects TRBV10-3 to TRBJ1-5; unclear D gene. Trimming took off 0 bases at V and 4 bases at J, with 10 bases between the two ends. Germline loops: CDR1 ENHRY, CDR2 SYGVKD. This CDR3 is 15 amino acids long. CDR3 protein: CAISESMAGNQPQHF. CDR3 sequence (DNA): TGTGCCATCAGTGAGTCGATGGCGGGGAATCAGCCCCAGCATTTT.

The rearrangement uses TRBV7-6 and TRBJ2-1, with TRBD2 matching over 11 bases. V lost 4 bases to trimming and J lost 5 bases; unmatched junction nucleotides: 1. The CDR3 consists of 14 residues. Per the germline V gene, CDR1 is SGHVS and CDR2 is FNYEAQ. The CDR3 DNA follows: TGTGCCAGCAGCTCGGGACTAGCGGACAATGAGCAGTTCTTC. Its translation: CASSSGLADNEQFF.

The chain couples TRBV3-1 (or the pseudogene TRBV3-2) to TRBJ2-7; 13 positions agree with TRBD2. V gave up 0 bases and J gave up 6 bases; unmatched junction bases: 8. CDR1 LGHDT and CDR2 YNNKEL come from the germline V gene (reference sequence). The CDR3 sequence is 17 residues long. The CDR3 nucleotides read TGTGCCAGCAGCCAAGATGAAGGACTAGCGGGAGAAGGCGAGCAGTACTTC. It specifies CASSQDEGLAGEGEQYF.

The chain carries TRBV7-8 and TRBJ2-7; D unclear. Trimming pared 0 bases from V and 2 bases from J, leaving 2 bases between. Germline V gives CDR1 SGHVS, CDR2 FQNEAQ. CDR3 length equals 12 residues. The CDR3 spells CASSLATYEQYF. DNA for the CDR3: TGTGCCAGCAGCTTAGCCACCTACGAGCAGTACTTC.

V gene TRBV19 combines with J gene TRBJ2-1; no firm D call. There are 11 residues in the CDR3. The V and J ends lost 3 bases and 10 bases respectively, with 7 bases between them. Germline CDR1 LNHDA, CDR2 SQIVND (reference sequence). In nucleotides, the CDR3 is TGTGCCAGTAGTATCGGACGGGAGCAGTTCTTC. Translated, it gives CASSIGREQFF.

The chain links TRBV5-4 to TRBJ2-3; 7 bases line up with TRBD2. Germline CDR1 and CDR2: SGHNT and YYREEE (reference sequence). Trimming removed 2 bases from V and 0 bases from J; junction bases left unmatched: 6. The CDR3 sequence is 16 residues long. In nucleotides, the CDR3 is TGTGCCAGCAGCTTTAAGACTAGCAGCAGCACAGATACGCAGTATTTT. This translates into CASSFKTSSSTDTQYF. The variable domain in full, completed from reference TRBV5-4 and TRBJ2-3, reads ETGVTQSPTHLIKTRGQQVTLRCSSQSGHNTVSWYQQALGQGPQFIFQYYREEENGRGNFPPRFSGLQFPNYSSELNVNALELDDSALYLCASSFKTSSSTDTQYFGPGTRLTVL.

This sequence joins TRBV29-1 and TRBJ2-7, with 11 bases matching TRBD2. V shed 4 bases and J 2 bases; nucleotides not matched to a gene: 7. This CDR3 spans 15 amino acids. In germline, CDR1 is SQVTM, CDR2 ANQGSEA. The CDR3 DNA sequence: TGCAGCGTTGCGAGTCTGGGACTAGCGGCCTACGAGCAGTACTTC. Protein: CSVASLGLAAYEQYF.

V gene TRBV9 combines with J gene TRBJ2-3; D remains unclear. Looked up from germline, CDR1 is SGDLS and CDR2 is YYNGEE. Trimming took 7 bases from V and 2 from J, leaving 5 bases between them. CDR3 length: 11 residues. CDR3: CASGHTDTQYF. The CDR3 bases are TGTGCCAGCGGGCACACAGATACGCAGTATTTT.

The chain combines TRBV10-3 with TRBJ2-5; TRBD1 or TRBD2 may be the D gene (5 bases each). Germline V lookup: CDR1 ENHRY, CDR2 SYGVKD. CDR3 length: 13 amino acids. V gave up 6 bases and J gave up 5 bases, with 13 bases separating them. The CDR3 protein is CAISTRGSETQYF. CDR3 in DNA: TGTGCCATCAGCACTAGGGGTAGCGAGACCCAGTACTTC.

The chain has TRBV6-6 and TRBJ1-5, with 7 bases fitting TRBD1. The germline gives CDR1 MNHNY, CDR2 SVGAGI (reference sequence). The junction had 6 bases not matched to a gene; V was cut back by 2 bases and J by 2 bases. CDR3 length: 16 amino acids. The CDR3 nucleotides are TGTGCCAGCAGTTACCTGACAGGGTCGGGCAATCAGCCCCAGCATTTT. Translation: CASSYLTGSGNQPQHF.

V and J are TRBV7-8 and TRBJ1-4; TRBD1 agrees at 7 bases. V trimming: 7 bases; J trimming: 10 bases; junction bases outside the gene matches: 15. The germline V gene has CDR1 SGHVS and CDR2 FQNEAQ. The CDR3 length is 15 residues. The CDR3 nucleotides are TGTGCCAGCATGGCTTATGACAGGGTTGATGGAAAACTGTTTTTT. Translating gives CASMAYDRVDGKLFF. The variable domain in full, with the rest retrieved from reference TRBV7-8 and TRBJ1-4, is GAGVSQSPRYKVAKRGQDVALRCDPISGHVSLFWYQQALGQGPEFLTYFQNEAQLDKSGLPSDRFFAERPEGSVSTLKIQRTQQEDSAVYLCASMAYDRVDGKLFFGSGTQLSVL.

A note on this clone: At the DNA level, this CDR3 is encoded by other sequences in the same sample as well. V is TRBV19 and J is TRBJ2-1; D gene unclear. The CDR3 is 15 amino acids. The germline V gene has CDR1 LNHDA and CDR2 SQIVND (reference sequence). With 1 base removed from V and 0 bases from J, the gap between germline ends came to 7 bases. CDR3 nucleotides: TGTGCCAGTAGTATAGTCCCGAGCTCCTACAATGAGCAGTTCTTC. This sequence encodes CASSIVPSSYNEQFF.

The V call is TRBV9, the J call TRBJ2-7; D call uncertain. CDR3 length equals 14 residues. Trimming took off 4 bases at V and 2 bases at J, with 13 bases between the two ends. Germline loops: CDR1 SGDLS, CDR2 YYNGEE. The CDR3 coding sequence is TGTGCCAGCAGCCCTACGCACAGACCCTACGAGCAGTACTTC. Encoded protein: CASSPTHRPYEQYF.

The V call is TRBV5-5, the J call TRBJ1-1; the match to TRBD1 covers 8 bases. CDR3 length: 14 residues. Per the germline V gene, CDR1 is SGHKS and CDR2 is YYEKEE (reference sequence). The junction had 4 bases not matched to a gene; V was cut back by 2 bases and J by 4 bases. CDR3 sequence reads: CASSFAGGTTEAFF. In DNA, the CDR3 is TGTGCCAGCAGCTTCGCAGGGGGCACCACTGAAGCTTTCTTT.

The V gene is TRBV4-2, the J gene TRBJ1-1; possibly TRBD1 for D (6 bases). The CDR3 totals 14 residues. Germline CDR1 and CDR2: LGHNA and YNFKEQ. With 4 bases removed from V and 1 base from J, the gap between germline ends came to 10 bases. As DNA, the CDR3 is TGTGCCAGCAGCCCATACAGGGAGAACACTGAAGCTTTCTTT. It yields the protein CASSPYRENTEAFF.